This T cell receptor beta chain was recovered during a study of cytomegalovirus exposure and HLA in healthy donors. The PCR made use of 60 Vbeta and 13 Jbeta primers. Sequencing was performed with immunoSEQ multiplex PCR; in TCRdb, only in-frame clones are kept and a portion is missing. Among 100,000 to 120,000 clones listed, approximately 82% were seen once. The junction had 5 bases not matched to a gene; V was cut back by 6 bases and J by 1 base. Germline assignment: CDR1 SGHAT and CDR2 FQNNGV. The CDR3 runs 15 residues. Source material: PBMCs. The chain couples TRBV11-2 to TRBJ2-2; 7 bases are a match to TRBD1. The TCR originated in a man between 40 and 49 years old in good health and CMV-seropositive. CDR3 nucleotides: TGTGCCAGCAGTCGTACAGGGGTGAACACCGGGGAGCTGTTTTTT. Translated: CASSRTGVNTGELFF. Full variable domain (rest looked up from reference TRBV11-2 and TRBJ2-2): EAGVAQSPRYKIIEKRQSVAFWCNPISGHATLYWYQQILGQGPKLLIQFQNNGVVDDSQLPKDRFSAERLKGVDSTLKIQPAKLEDSAVYLCASSRTGVNTGELFFGEGSRLTVL.